A selection of T cell receptor beta chains follows, all from one sample in a study of blood T cell repertoires in COVID-19. Assay: immunoSEQ multiplex PCR; the TCRdb copy retains only in-frame clones and omits some. The table records 25,000 to 30,000 clones, 72% of them present only once. The specimen sequenced was peripheral blood. All receptors derive from a boy between 2 and 10 years old with active or convalescent COVID-19. The CDR3 runs from the conserved cysteine through the conserved F or W. A D gene is named only where the DNA matches it firmly. The size entry is marked missing in some rows and otherwise reads once, few, many or a size class.

J gene: TRBJ1-6
clone size: .
D gene: TRBD1
V gene: TRBV6-5
CDR3 DNA: TGTGCCAGCACACCGGACAGGGGGGGTAATTCACCCCTCCACTTT
CDR3 protein: CASTPDRGGNSPLHF

J gene: TRBJ1-4
clone size: .
D gene: .
V gene: TRBV2
CDR3 DNA: TGTGCCAGCAATTGGGACTCCAATGAAAAACTGTTTTTT
CDR3 protein: CASNWDSNEKLFF

J gene: TRBJ2-1
clone size: once
D gene: .
V gene: TRBV11-3
CDR3 DNA: TGTGCCAGCAGCCCTAGGGACTTCTACAATGAGCAGTTCTTC
CDR3 protein: CASSPRDFYNEQFF

J gene: TRBJ1-1
clone size: .
D gene: .
V gene: TRBV7-6
CDR3 DNA: TGTGCCAGCAGCTTTATGTCGGGTGGGAACACTGAAGCTTTCTTT
CDR3 protein: CASSFMSGGNTEAFF

J gene: TRBJ1-1
clone size: few
D gene: TRBD1
V gene: TRBV9
CDR3 DNA: TGTGCCAGCAGCGTGGGACAGGGATGGACTGAAGCTTTCTTT
CDR3 protein: CASSVGQGWTEAFF

J gene: TRBJ1-3
clone size: .
D gene: .
V gene: TRBV2
CDR3 DNA: TGTGCCAGCAGTGAAGCGCGGCAAGGAAACACCATATATTTT
CDR3 protein: CASSEARQGNTIYF

J gene: TRBJ2-5
clone size: .
D gene: .
V gene: TRBV6-5
CDR3 DNA: TGTGCCAGCAGTTACTTGCGGGGAGGTAGACCAGAGACCCAGTACTTC
CDR3 protein: CASSYLRGGRPETQYF

J gene: TRBJ1-1
clone size: .
D gene: .
V gene: TRBV3-1/TRBV3-2
CDR3 DNA: TGTGCCAGCAGCCGATCACAGGTTACTGAAGCTTTCTTT
CDR3 protein: CASSRSQVTEAFF

J gene: TRBJ1-2
clone size: few
D gene: TRBD1
V gene: TRBV10-3
CDR3 DNA: TGTGCCATCAGTAACAGGGGTCAGGGTGGCTACACCTTC
CDR3 protein: CAISNRGQGGYTF

J gene: TRBJ2-3
clone size: few
D gene: .
V gene: TRBV14
CDR3 DNA: TGTGCCAGCAGCCAATCTGGACTACGCCTGCGGGGTGACACGCAGTATTTT
CDR3 protein: CASSQSGLRLRGDTQYF

J gene: TRBJ2-7
clone size: .
D gene: TRBD2
V gene: TRBV7-9
CDR3 DNA: TGTGCCAGCAGCTTGGGACTAGCGGAGTCCTACGAGCAGTACTTC
CDR3 protein: CASSLGLAESYEQYF

J gene: TRBJ2-2
clone size: .
D gene: .
V gene: TRBV11-2
CDR3 DNA: TGTGCCAGCAGCATAGTGGCTAGTCGGACCGGGGAGCTGTTTTTT
CDR3 protein: CASSIVASRTGELFF

J gene: TRBJ2-5
clone size: .
D gene: .
V gene: TRBV7-7
CDR3 DNA: TGTGCTAGCAGCTCCGGGGGATACGAGACCCAGTACTTC
CDR3 protein: CASSSGGYETQYF

J gene: TRBJ1-1
clone size: .
D gene: .
V gene: TRBV3-1/TRBV3-2
CDR3 DNA: TGTGCCAGCAGCCAGTCAGACAGGAGGAACACTGAAGCTTTCTTT
CDR3 protein: CASSQSDRRNTEAFF

J gene: TRBJ1-6
clone size: .
D gene: .
V gene: TRBV12-3/TRBV12-4
CDR3 DNA: TGTGCCAGCAGTTTAAAGACAGATTCACCCCTCCACTTT
CDR3 protein: CASSLKTDSPLHF

J gene: TRBJ1-1
clone size: .
D gene: .
V gene: TRBV7-9
CDR3 DNA: TGTGCCAGCAGCTTAGCGGAGGGGAACACTGAAGCTTTCTTT
CDR3 protein: CASSLAEGNTEAFF

J gene: TRBJ2-3
clone size: .
D gene: TRBD2
V gene: TRBV29-1
CDR3 DNA: TGCAGCGTAGCGGGGGGGAGCACAGATACGCAGTATTTT
CDR3 protein: CSVAGGSTDTQYF

J gene: TRBJ1-2
clone size: .
D gene: .
V gene: TRBV27
CDR3 DNA: TGTGCCAGCAGTCCGCATGGGGGGGGGTACTATGGCTACACCTTC
CDR3 protein: CASSPHGGGYYGYTF

J gene: TRBJ1-2
clone size: .
D gene: .
V gene: TRBV28
CDR3 DNA: TGTGCCAGCAGTTTAAATGCAGGCCGCTATGGCTACACCTTC
CDR3 protein: CASSLNAGRYGYTF

J gene: TRBJ2-1
clone size: .
D gene: TRBD2
V gene: TRBV4-3
CDR3 DNA: TGCGCCAGCAGCCAAGATTTGCTTCAGGGGACTAGCATCGATGAGCAGTTCTTC
CDR3 protein: CASSQDLLQGTSIDEQFF

J gene: TRBJ2-5
clone size: .
D gene: .
V gene: TRBV10-1
CDR3 DNA: TGCGCCAGCAGTGAGTCGGGGGGGCCTCGGGAGACCCAGTACTTC
CDR3 protein: CASSESGGPRETQYF

J gene: TRBJ2-2
clone size: .
D gene: .
V gene: TRBV14
CDR3 DNA: TGTGCCAGCAGCCAAGATCAGGGTTGGGAGCTGTTTTTT
CDR3 protein: CASSQDQGWELFF

J gene: TRBJ1-2
clone size: .
D gene: .
V gene: TRBV28
CDR3 DNA: TGTGCCAGCAGTTTCGCGGCTAACTATGGCTACACCTTC
CDR3 protein: CASSFAANYGYTF

J gene: TRBJ2-1
clone size: few
D gene: TRBD1
V gene: TRBV6-2/TRBV6-3
CDR3 DNA: TGTGCCAGCAGTTACGGTAGGGCCAGGGGGAATGAGCAGTTCTTC
CDR3 protein: CASSYGRARGNEQFF

J gene: TRBJ2-1
clone size: .
D gene: TRBD2
V gene: TRBV7-6
CDR3 DNA: TGTGCCAGCAGCTTAGCAGCGGGAGGGCCTGGTGAGCAGTTCTTC
CDR3 protein: CASSLAAGGPGEQFF

J gene: TRBJ2-7
clone size: .
D gene: .
V gene: TRBV11-2
CDR3 DNA: TGTGCCAGCAGCTCCGCGCTCTCCTACGAGCAGTACTTC
CDR3 protein: CASSSALSYEQYF

J gene: TRBJ1-1
clone size: .
D gene: TRBD1
V gene: TRBV4-3
CDR3 DNA: TGCGCCAGCAGCCAGGACGGAGGGACAGGGAGGACTGAAGCTTTCTTT
CDR3 protein: CASSQDGGTGRTEAFF

J gene: TRBJ1-2
clone size: .
D gene: TRBD1
V gene: TRBV28
CDR3 DNA: TGTGCCAGCAGGAGCCAGGGGGCCAAGTATGGCTACACCTTC
CDR3 protein: CASRSQGAKYGYTF